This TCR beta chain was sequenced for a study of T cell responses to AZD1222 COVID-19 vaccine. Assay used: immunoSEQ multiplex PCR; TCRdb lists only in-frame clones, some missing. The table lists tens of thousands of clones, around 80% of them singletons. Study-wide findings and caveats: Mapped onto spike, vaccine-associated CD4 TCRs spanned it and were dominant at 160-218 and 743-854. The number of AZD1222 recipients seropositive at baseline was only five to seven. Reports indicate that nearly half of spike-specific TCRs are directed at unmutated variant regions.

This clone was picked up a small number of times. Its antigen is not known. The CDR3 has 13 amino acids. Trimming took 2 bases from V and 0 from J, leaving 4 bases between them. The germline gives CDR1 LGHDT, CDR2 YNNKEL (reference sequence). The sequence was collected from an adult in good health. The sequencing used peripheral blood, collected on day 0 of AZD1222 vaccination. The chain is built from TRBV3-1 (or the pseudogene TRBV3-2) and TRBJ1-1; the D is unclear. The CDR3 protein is CASSQQVNTEAFF. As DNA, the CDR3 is TGTGCCAGCAGCCAACAGGTGAACACTGAAGCTTTCTTT.